The rows below give T cell receptor beta chains drawn from one sample of a study of glioma-infiltrating T cells. TCRdb itself ran the multiplex PCR reads through MiXCR, one entry per CDR3 protein. There are approximately 110,000 distinct CDR3 sequences in the sample; roughly 25% occur only once, and over 12% lies in the top ten. The sample consisted of glioma tissue, nonneoplastic brain tissue, or PBMCs (not recorded which). The receptors originated from a human donor with low-grade glioma or glioblastoma, undergoing nonglioma brain surgery, or in good health (not recorded which). CDR3s include the opening cysteine and the closing phenylalanine or tryptophan. D genes are given only for firm matches. A clone size is listed for some rows: how often the clone was seen (once, few, many), or a class if it is expanded.

TRBD1,TRBV20-1,many,TRBJ1-5,TGCAGTGCCGCCACCCCGGGACAGGGGGAGAAAAATAGCAATCAGCCCCAGCATTTT,CSAATPGQGEKNSNQPQHF
.,TRBV6-1,many,TRBJ2-3,TGTGCCAGCAGCCCCGGTGAGGGCAGGGGCACAGATACGCAGTATTTT,CASSPGEGRGTDTQYF
.,TRBV9,few,TRBJ2-7,TGTGCCAGCAGCGTAGCGGGTACCTTCTACGAGCAGTACTTC,CASSVAGTFYEQYF
TRBD1,TRBV27,medium-sized,TRBJ2-7,TGTGCCAGCAGTTTGGGACAGGGGGGCTACGAGCAGTACTTC,CASSLGQGGYEQYF
.,TRBV29-1,.,TRBJ2-5,TGCAGCGCCGCACTAGACCAAGAGACCCAGTACTTC,CSAALDQETQYF
.,TRBV7-2,.,TRBJ1-5,TGTGCCAGCGGCTTAGAGTCCGTTAGCAATCAGCCCCAGCATTTT,CASGLESVSNQPQHF
.,TRBV28,many,TRBJ2-5,TGTGCCAGCAGTTTATTTCAAGAGACCCAGTACTTC,CASSLFQETQYF
.,TRBV6-1,many,TRBJ1-2,TGTGCCAGCAGCCCGTACACATACTATGGCTACACCTTC,CASSPYTYYGYTF
.,TRBV6-1,many,TRBJ1-5,TGTGCCAGCGGGGACCAGCCCCAGCATTTT,CASGDQPQHF
TRBD2,TRBV7-9,many,TRBJ2-1,TGTGCCAGCACCAGGACTAGCGGGAGGATCTACAATGAGCAGTTCTTC,CASTRTSGRIYNEQFF
TRBD2,TRBV7-6,many,TRBJ2-1,TGTGCCAGCAGCTTCTCAGGGACGGGAGGTTTTGGGGAGCAGTTCTTC,CASSFSGTGGFGEQFF
.,TRBV4-3,many,TRBJ1-1,TGCGCCAGCAGCCAAGATCGGACCTCGAACACTGAAGCTTTCTTT,CASSQDRTSNTEAFF
TRBD1,TRBV20-1,many,TRBJ2-3,TGCAGTGTGTACCGGGACAGGGGGACAGATACGCAGTATTTT,CSVYRDRGTDTQYF
TRBD2,TRBV6-1,many,TRBJ2-7,TGTGCCAGCCAGCGGGAGCGTGCGTACGAGCAGTACTTC,CASQRERAYEQYF
TRBD2,TRBV7-2,many,TRBJ2-6,TGTGCCAGCGGGAGGGCATTAGGTGGGGCCAACGTCCTGACTTTC,CASGRALGGANVLTF
TRBD2,TRBV18,.,TRBJ2-1,TGTGCCAGCTCACCACCTGCTAGCGGGAGGGCGAGTGAGCAGTTCTTC,CASSPPASGRASEQFF
.,TRBV12-3/TRBV12-4,.,TRBJ2-2,TGTGCCAGCAGTTTGGCAGGGATAACCGGGGAGCTGTTTTTT,CASSLAGITGELFF
.,TRBV4-1,few,TRBJ1-4,TGCGCCAGCAGCCAAGGCTGGTGGGGGGTTGGCGAAAAACTGTTTTTT,CASSQGWWGVGEKLFF
.,TRBV6-4,many,TRBJ2-4,TGTGCCAGCAGTGACTTGACAGGTCCACTAGCCAAAAACATTCAGTACTTC,CASSDLTGPLAKNIQYF
.,TRBV6-1,many,TRBJ2-3,TGTGCCAGCAGCCCAGGGTTTGGCGGCACAGATACGCAGTATTTT,CASSPGFGGTDTQYF
TRBD1,TRBV14,many,TRBJ1-1,TGTGCCAGCAGCTCACAGGGGGCTCTGAACACTGAAGCTTTCTTT,CASSSQGALNTEAFF
.,TRBV6-6,many,TRBJ2-2,TGTGCCAGCAGTTACGCCCGGGGCGCAGGTACCGGGGAGCTGTTTTTT,CASSYARGAGTGELFF
.,TRBV28,.,TRBJ1-5,TGTGCCAGCAGTTTGGCGCAGGGAAGACAGCCCCAGCATTTT,CASSLAQGRQPQHF
TRBD2,TRBV4-3,many,TRBJ2-7,TGCGCCAGCAGCCAAGAACTAGCGGATGCCTACGAGCAGTACTTC,CASSQELADAYEQYF
TRBD1,TRBV19,.,TRBJ1-1,TGTGCCAGTAGTTCTGGACAGGGGGCGACTGAAGCTTTCTTT,CASSSGQGATEAFF
.,TRBV3-1,many,TRBJ1-5,TGTGCCAGCAGCCCTATCCTGGGAGCAGAAAATCAGCCCCAGCATTTT,CASSPILGAENQPQHF
TRBD2,TRBV7-2,many,TRBJ2-3,TGTGCCAGCAGACCGTCCGGGTCTAGCGGGGGCACAGATACGCAGTATTTT,CASRPSGSSGGTDTQYF
TRBD1,TRBV7-2,many,TRBJ1-2,TGTGCCAGCAGCTTAGGTGCCACAGGGGGCTGGGGCTACACCTTC,CASSLGATGGWGYTF
.,TRBV7-9,.,TRBJ2-2,TGTGCCAGCAGTCTTGTACGGACACCCGGGGAGCTGTTTTTT,CASSLVRTPGELFF
.,TRBV27,many,TRBJ2-7,TGTGCCAGCAGGTTTCTGGGTGGTCCTTACGAGCAGTACTTC,CASRFLGGPYEQYF
TRBD1,TRBV10-3,few,TRBJ1-1,TGTGCCATCAGGCCCGGGACAGGGAACACTGAAGCTTTCTTT,CAIRPGTGNTEAFF
.,TRBV15,many,TRBJ1-2,TGTGCCACCAGCAGAGATAATTCAGGGGAGGACCGTACCTTC,CATSRDNSGEDRTF
.,TRBV7-2,.,TRBJ1-2,TGTGCCGGCAGCTTAGCAGCAGGTCCCTATGGCTACACCTTC,CAGSLAAGPYGYTF
TRBD2,TRBV20-1,many,TRBJ2-7,TGCAGTGCTAGAGCCGGACTAGACCACGAGCAGTACTTC,CSARAGLDHEQYF
.,TRBV20-1,many,TRBJ1-1,TGCAGTGCCAGACGTGAACCGAACACTGAAGCTTTCTTT,CSARREPNTEAFF
TRBD2,TRBV10-1,.,TRBJ2-7,TGCGCCAGCAGTGGGAATTTAGCGGGAATGGGCTACGAGCAGTACTTC,CASSGNLAGMGYEQYF
TRBD1,TRBV27,many,TRBJ1-1,TGTGCCAGCAGTCCTTGGACAGGGCAAAACACTGAAGCTTTCTTT,CASSPWTGQNTEAFF
TRBD1,TRBV27,medium-sized,TRBJ2-1,TGTGCCAGCAGTTCGCTAACAGGGGGGTACAATGAGCAGTTCTTC,CASSSLTGGYNEQFF
.,TRBV5-6,.,TRBJ1-3,TGTGCCAGCAGCTTGGGCGGGGGCTATGGAAACACCATATATTTT,CASSLGGGYGNTIYF
.,TRBV6-4,many,TRBJ1-1,TGTGCCAGCAGTATCCAGGCGGAGAACACTGAAGCTTTCTTT,CASSIQAENTEAFF
TRBD1,TRBV5-1,few,TRBJ2-7,TGCGCCAGCAGCTTCCGGGACAGGGTCTACGACGAGCAGTACTTC,CASSFRDRVYDEQYF
.,TRBV6-1,many,TRBJ2-3,TGTGCCAGCAGGAAACAGGGAGGGGGGGAAGATACGCAGTATTTT,CASRKQGGGEDTQYF
TRBD1,TRBV5-4,many,TRBJ2-7,TGTGCCAGCAGCCGCCGGGACAGGGGAACCTACGAGCAGTACTTC,CASSRRDRGTYEQYF
TRBD1,TRBV20-1,many,TRBJ1-5,TGCAGTGCTAGTAGGGACAGAGATCAGCCCCAGCATTTT,CSASRDRDQPQHF
TRBD1,TRBV29-1,.,TRBJ2-7,TGCAGCGTTGATGGTGGCAGGGGGTACGAGCAGTACTTC,CSVDGGRGYEQYF
.,TRBV9,once,TRBJ1-2,TGTGCCAGCAGCGAAAGCATAGGGGACCCTGGCTACACCTTC,CASSESIGDPGYTF
.,TRBV6-2/TRBV6-3,.,TRBJ1-2,TGTGCCAGCAGCTACAGGGTAGAGGGCTACACCTTC,CASSYRVEGYTF
.,TRBV7-9,many,TRBJ1-3,TGTGCCAGCAGCCCCCAGCACGACACCATATATTTT,CASSPQHDTIYF